What follows describes a single T cell receptor (beta chain). The antigen is unknown. TCRdb's copy holds only in-frame clones and misses some; the assay was immunoSEQ multiplex PCR. The data contain 7,000 or so clones, more than 75% of them singletons. The sample originates from a study of hypomethylating agent response in myelodysplastic syndrome. V was clipped by 6 bases and J by 6 bases, with 15 bases between them. This CDR3 is built from 13 residues. In germline, CDR1 is SNHLY, CDR2 FYNNEI. T-cell subsets were not sorted; bulk bone marrow was analyzed. Points from the study as a whole: Healthy controls were not age-matched to MDS patients, possibly affecting comparisons. Shared GLIPH2 clusters possibly recognizing novel MDS antigens remain unconfirmed.

The clonotype was recovered from a human donor with myelodysplastic syndrome. This sample comprised bone marrow, obtained before or after starting hypomethylating agent treatment for myelodysplastic syndrome (not recorded which). The rearrangement links TRBV2 to TRBJ2-7; possible D gene TRBD1, 7 bases. CDR3 sequence: CASSFRGTGEQYV. CDR3 nucleotide sequence: TGTGCCAGCAGCTTCAGGGGGACTGGCGAGCAGTACGTC.